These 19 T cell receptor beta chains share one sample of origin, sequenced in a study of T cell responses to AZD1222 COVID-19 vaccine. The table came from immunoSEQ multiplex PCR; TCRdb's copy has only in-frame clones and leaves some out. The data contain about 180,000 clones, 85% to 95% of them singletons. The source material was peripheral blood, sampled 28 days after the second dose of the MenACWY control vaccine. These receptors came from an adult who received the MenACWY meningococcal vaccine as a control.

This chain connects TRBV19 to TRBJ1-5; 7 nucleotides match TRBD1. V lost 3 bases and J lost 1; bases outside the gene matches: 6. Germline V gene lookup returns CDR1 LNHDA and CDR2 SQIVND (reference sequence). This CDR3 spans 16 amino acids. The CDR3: CASSIWTGGSNQPQHF. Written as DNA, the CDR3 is TGTGCCAGTAGTATTTGGACAGGCGGAAGCAATCAGCCCCAGCATTTT.

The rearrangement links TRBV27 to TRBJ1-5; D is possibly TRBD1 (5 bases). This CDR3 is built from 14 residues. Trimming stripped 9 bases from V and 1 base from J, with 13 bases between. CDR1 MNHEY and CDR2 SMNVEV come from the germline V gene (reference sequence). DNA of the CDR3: TGTGCCAGTCAACTGTCAGGGAGCAATCAGCCCCAGCATTTT. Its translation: CASQLSGSNQPQHF.

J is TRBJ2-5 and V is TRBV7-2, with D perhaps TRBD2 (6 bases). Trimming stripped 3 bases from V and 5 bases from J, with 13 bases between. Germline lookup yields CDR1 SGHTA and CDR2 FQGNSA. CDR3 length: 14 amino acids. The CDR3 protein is CASSFSTSGETQYF. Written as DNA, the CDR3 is TGTGCCAGCAGCTTTTCGACTAGTGGGGAGACCCAGTACTTC.

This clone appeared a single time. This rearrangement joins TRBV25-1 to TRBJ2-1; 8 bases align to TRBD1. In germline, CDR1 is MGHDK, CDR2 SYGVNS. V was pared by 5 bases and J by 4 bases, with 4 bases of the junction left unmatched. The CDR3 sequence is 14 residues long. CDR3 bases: TGTGCCAGCAGTCCTCAGGGGGCTTACAATGAGCAGTTCTTC. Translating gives CASSPQGAYNEQFF.

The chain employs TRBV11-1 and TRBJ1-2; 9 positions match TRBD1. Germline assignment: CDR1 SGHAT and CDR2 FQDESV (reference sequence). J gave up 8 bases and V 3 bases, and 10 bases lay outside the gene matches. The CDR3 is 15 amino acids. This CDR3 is CASSLDPGTGNGYTF. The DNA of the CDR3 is TGTGCCAGCAGCTTGGACCCCGGGACAGGGAACGGCTACACCTTC.

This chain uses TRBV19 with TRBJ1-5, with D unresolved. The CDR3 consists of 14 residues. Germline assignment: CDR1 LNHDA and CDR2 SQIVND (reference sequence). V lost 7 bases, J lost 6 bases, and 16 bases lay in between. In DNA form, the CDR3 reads TGTGCCAGTAAATCGGACCCAACGGGTCAGCCCCAGCATTTT. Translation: CASKSDPTGQPQHF.

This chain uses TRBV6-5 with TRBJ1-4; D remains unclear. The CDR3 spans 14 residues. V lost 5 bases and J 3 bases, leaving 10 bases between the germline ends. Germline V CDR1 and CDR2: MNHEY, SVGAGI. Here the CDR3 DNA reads TGTGCCAGCAGTCTCGGGCAGTCTAATGAAAAACTGTTTTTT. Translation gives CASSLGQSNEKLFF.

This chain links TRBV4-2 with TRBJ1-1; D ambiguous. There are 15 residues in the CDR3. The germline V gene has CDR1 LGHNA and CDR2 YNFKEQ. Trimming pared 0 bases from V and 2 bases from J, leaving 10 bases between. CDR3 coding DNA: TGTGCCAGCAGCCAAGATCATCGAGCCAACACTGAAGCTTTCTTT. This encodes CASSQDHRANTEAFF.

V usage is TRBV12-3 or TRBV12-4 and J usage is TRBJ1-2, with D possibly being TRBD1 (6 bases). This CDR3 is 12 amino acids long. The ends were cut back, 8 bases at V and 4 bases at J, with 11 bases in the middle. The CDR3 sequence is CASYGGAYGYTF. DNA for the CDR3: TGTGCCAGCTACGGGGGGGCCTATGGCTACACCTTC.

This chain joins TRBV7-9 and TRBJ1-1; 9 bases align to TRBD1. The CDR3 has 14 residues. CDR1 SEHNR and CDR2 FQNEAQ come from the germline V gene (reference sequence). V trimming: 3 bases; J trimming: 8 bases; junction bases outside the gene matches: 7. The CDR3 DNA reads TGTGCCAGCAGCTTCCGGGACAGGGTGACGGAAGCTTTCTTT. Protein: CASSFRDRVTEAFF.

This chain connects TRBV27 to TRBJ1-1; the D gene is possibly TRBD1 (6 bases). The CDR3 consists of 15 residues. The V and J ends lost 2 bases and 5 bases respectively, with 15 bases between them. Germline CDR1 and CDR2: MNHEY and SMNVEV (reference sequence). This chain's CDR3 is CASSLTQGRVTEAFF. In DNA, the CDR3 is TGTGCCAGCAGTTTAACTCAGGGGAGGGTGACTGAAGCTTTCTTT.

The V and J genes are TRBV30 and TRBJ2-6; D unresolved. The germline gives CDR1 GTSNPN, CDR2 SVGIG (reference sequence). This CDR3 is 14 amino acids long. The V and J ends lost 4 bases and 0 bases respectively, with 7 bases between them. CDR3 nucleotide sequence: TGTGCCTGGACCGGAGACTCTGGGGCCAACGTCCTGACTTTC. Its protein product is CAWTGDSGANVLTF.

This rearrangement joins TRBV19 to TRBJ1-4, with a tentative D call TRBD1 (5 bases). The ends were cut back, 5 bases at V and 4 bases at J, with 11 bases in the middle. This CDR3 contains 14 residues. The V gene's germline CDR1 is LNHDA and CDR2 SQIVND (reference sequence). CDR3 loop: CASSFGTVNEKLFF. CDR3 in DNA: TGTGCCAGTAGTTTCGGGACGGTTAATGAAAAACTGTTTTTT.

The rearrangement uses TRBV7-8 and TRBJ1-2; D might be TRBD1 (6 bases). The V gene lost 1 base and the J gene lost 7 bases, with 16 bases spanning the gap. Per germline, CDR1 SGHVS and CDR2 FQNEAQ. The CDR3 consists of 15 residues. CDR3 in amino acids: CASSLDLRDNLGYTF. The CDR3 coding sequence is TGTGCCAGCAGCTTAGATCTGCGGGACAACCTTGGCTACACCTTC.

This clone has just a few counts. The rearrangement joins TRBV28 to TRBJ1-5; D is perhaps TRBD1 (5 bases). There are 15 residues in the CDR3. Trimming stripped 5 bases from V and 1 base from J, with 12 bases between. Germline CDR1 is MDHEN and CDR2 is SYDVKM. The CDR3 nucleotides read TGTGCCAGCAGTGACGGGGCGAGGAGCAATCAGCCCCAGCATTTT. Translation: CASSDGARSNQPQHF.

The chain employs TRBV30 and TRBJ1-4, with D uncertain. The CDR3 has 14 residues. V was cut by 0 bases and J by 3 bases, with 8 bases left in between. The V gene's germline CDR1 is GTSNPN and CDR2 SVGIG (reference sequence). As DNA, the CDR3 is TGTGCCTGGAGTGTACTAGGAGCTAATGAAAAACTGTTTTTT. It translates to CAWSVLGANEKLFF.

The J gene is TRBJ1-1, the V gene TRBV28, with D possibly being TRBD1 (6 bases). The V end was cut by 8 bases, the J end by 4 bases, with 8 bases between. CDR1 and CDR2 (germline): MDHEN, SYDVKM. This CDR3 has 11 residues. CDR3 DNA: TGTGCCAGCCGGGGGCCCACTGAAGCTTTCTTT. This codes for CASRGPTEAFF.

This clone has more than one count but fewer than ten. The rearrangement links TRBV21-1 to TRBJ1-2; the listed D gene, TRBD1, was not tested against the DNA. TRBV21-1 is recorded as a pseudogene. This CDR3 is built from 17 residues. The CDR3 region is CASSKILEGAANYGYTF. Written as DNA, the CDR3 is TGTGCCAGCAGCAAAATTTTGGAAGGGGCAGCTAACTATGGCTACACCTTC.

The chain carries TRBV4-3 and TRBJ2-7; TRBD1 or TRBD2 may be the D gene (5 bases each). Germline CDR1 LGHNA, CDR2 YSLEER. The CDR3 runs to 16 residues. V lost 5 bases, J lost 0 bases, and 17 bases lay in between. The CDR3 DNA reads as TGCGCCAGCAGCGTTTATCGGGACCGAGCCTCCTACGAGCAGTACTTC. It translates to CASSVYRDRASYEQYF.